This T cell receptor (beta chain) was identified in a study of blood T cells in healthy people across ages. Researchers report isolating at least 7 million PBMCs per sample. Study observations and caveats: Changes in expanded clonotypes were possibly confounded, as the CMV status of donors was unknown.

Sample-barcoded 5' priming and a J-beta primer mix drove a second PCR of about 6 to 12 cycles. TCRdb passed the 5' RACE reads through MiXCR, listing each CDR3 protein once. The sample carries 600,000 to 850,000 distinct CDR3 sequences, about 25% recorded once. On this clonotype itself: What it binds is unknown.

In germline, CDR1 is DFQATT, CDR2 SNEGSKA (reference sequence). Losses at the gene ends were 3 bases for V and 3 bases for J; bases not matched to a gene: 6. The CDR3 is 14 residues long. These data were also reused for a study on T cells of mothers and their children. That paper states: Donation came from three healthy Caucasian mothers together with their six children.

Specimen: blood. This receptor was taken from a boy younger than 18 in good health. The chain employs TRBV20-1 and TRBJ2-7; 9 bases align to TRBD1. The CDR3 nucleotides read TGCAGTGCTAGGGCTGGGGACAGGGACTACGAGCAGTACTTC. Translating it yields CSARAGDRDYEQYF.